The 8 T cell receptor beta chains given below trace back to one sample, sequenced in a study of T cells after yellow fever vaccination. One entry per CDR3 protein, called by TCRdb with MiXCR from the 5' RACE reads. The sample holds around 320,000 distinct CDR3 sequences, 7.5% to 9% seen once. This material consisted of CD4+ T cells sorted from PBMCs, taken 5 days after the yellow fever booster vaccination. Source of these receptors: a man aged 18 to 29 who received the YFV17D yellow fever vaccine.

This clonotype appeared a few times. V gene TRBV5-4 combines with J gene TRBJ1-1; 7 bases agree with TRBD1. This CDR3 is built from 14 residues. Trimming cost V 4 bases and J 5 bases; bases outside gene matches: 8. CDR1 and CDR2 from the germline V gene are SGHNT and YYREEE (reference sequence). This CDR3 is CASSPNRGWTEAFF. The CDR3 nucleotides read TGTGCCAGCAGCCCAAACAGGGGATGGACTGAAGCTTTCTTT. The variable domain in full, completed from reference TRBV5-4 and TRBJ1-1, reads ETGVTQSPTHLIKTRGQQVTLRCSSQSGHNTVSWYQQALGQGPQFIFQYYREEENGRGNFPPRFSGLQFPNYSSELNVNALELDDSALYLCASSPNRGWTEAFFGQGTRLTVV.

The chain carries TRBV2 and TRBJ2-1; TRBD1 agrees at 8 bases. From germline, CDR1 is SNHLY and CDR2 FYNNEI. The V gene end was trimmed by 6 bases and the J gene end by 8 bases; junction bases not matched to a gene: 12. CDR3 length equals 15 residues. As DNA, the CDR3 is TGTGCCAGCAGCTTTACGGGACAGGATAAGGATGAGCAGTTCTTC. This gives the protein CASSFTGQDKDEQFF. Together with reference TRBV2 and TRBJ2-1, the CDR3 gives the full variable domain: EPEVTQTPSHQVTQMGQEVILRCVPISNHLYFYWYRQILGQKVEFLVSFYNNEISEKSEIFDDQFSVERPDGSNFTLKIRSTKLEDSAMYFCASSFTGQDKDEQFFGPGTRLTVL.

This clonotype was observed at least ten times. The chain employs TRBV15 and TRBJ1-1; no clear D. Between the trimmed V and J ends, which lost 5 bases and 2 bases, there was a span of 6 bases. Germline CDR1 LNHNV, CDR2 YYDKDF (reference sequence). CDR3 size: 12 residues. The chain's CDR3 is CATSGRNTEAFF. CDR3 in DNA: TGTGCCACCAGCGGGAGAAACACTGAAGCTTTCTTT.

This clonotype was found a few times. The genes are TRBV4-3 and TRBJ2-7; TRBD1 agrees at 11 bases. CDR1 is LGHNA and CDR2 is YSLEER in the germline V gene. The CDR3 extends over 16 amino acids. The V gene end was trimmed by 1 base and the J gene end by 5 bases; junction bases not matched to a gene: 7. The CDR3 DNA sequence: TGCGCCAGCAGCCAAGCTGGGGGGGACAGGGGGGACGAGCAGTACTTC. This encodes CASSQAGGDRGDEQYF.

CDR3 residues: CASSPSTGGSFKIYGYTF. The DNA of the CDR3 is TGTGCCAGCTCACCATCCACAGGAGGCTCCTTCAAAATCTATGGCTACACCTTC. J is TRBJ1-2 and V is TRBV18; D possibly corresponds to TRBD1 (5 bases). Looked up from germline, CDR1 is KGHSH and CDR2 is LQKENI. This CDR3 comprises 18 residues. V was pared by 2 bases and J by 4 bases, with 23 bases between.

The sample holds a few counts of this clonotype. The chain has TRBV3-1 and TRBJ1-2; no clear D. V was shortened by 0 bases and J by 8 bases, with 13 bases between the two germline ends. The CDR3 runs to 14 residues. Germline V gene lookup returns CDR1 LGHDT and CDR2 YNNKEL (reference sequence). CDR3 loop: CASSQELSAGGYTF. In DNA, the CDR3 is TGTGCCAGCAGCCAAGAACTTTCGGCAGGCGGCTACACCTTC.

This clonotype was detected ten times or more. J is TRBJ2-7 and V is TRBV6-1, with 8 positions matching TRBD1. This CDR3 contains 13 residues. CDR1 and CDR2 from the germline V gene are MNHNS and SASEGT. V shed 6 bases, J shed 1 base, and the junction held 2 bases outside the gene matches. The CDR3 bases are TGTGCCAGCAGGCGACAGGGGTCCTACGAGCAGTACGTC. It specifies CASRRQGSYEQYV.

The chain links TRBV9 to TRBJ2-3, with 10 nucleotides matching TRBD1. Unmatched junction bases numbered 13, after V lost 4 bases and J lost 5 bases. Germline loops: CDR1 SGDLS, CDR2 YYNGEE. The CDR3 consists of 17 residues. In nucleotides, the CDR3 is TGTGCCAGCAGCTTGAGGCCCCGGGACAGGGGAGAAGATACGCAGTATTTT. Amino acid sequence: CASSLRPRDRGEDTQYF.